Listed below are T cell receptor beta chains from one sample, sequenced in a study of beta chain features in type 1 diabetes. Data came from immunoSEQ multiplex PCR; TCRdb stores just in-frame clones and leaves some out. Among 600,000 to 700,000 clones, under 15% were seen once, and the ten largest hold 0.022%. Material: naive CD4+ T cells from blood. The source of these receptors is a man aged 18 to 30 with type 1 diabetes. The CDR3 runs from the conserved cysteine through the conserved F or W. A D gene is named only where the DNA matches it firmly. Size tells how often a clone was seen (once, few, many) or the class of an expanded clone, and some rows leave it out.

>.|TRBJ1-2|TRBV29-1|few
CSVAHTQANYGYTF
TGCAGCGTCGCACACACCCAGGCTAACTATGGCTACACCTTC
>TRBD1|TRBJ1-2|TRBV4-1|.
CASSQGQGVTNYGYTF
TGCGCCAGCAGCCAGGGACAGGGGGTAACTAACTATGGCTACACCTTC
>TRBD1|TRBJ1-2|TRBV11-2|.
CASSSRTGGASGYTF
TGTGCCAGCAGCTCCCGGACAGGGGGCGCAAGTGGCTACACCTTC
>TRBD1|TRBJ1-5|TRBV5-5|.
CASSSGQGNQPQHF
TGTGCCAGCAGCTCGGGACAGGGCAATCAGCCCCAGCATTTT
>.|TRBJ2-2|TRBV25-1|few
CASSPGGGRELFF
TGTGCCAGCAGCCCCGGGGGTGGCCGGGAGCTGTTTTTT
>TRBD1|TRBJ2-7|TRBV5-1|.
CASTEVGRGPDEQYF
TGCGCCAGCACCGAAGTGGGCAGGGGGCCGGACGAGCAGTACTTC
>.|TRBJ1-2|TRBV6-5|once
CASRDRMTVIDGYTF
TGTGCCAGCAGGGACAGAATGACGGTTATCGATGGCTACACCTTC
>.|TRBJ1-5|TRBV6-6|.
CASRHRDSNQPQHF
TGTGCCAGCCGACACAGGGATAGCAATCAGCCCCAGCATTTT
>.|TRBJ2-2|TRBV6-5|few
CASNQAGTGELFF
TGTGCCAGCAACCAGGCGGGGACCGGGGAGCTGTTTTTT
>.|TRBJ1-3|TRBV6-5|.
CASSYSTYQPGNTIYF
TGTGCCAGCAGTTACTCCACTTACCAGCCTGGAAACACCATATATTTT
>TRBD2|TRBJ2-7|TRBV5-1|.
CASSRDYSYEQYF
TGCGCCAGCAGCCGGGACTACTCCTACGAGCAGTACTTC
>TRBD2|TRBJ2-3|TRBV19|few
CASSTPRLADTQYF
TGTGCCAGTAGTACTCCCCGACTAGCGGATACGCAGTATTTT
>TRBD1|TRBJ1-2|TRBV5-4|few
CASSAGTGGYGYTF
TGTGCCAGCAGCGCCGGGACAGGGGGTTATGGCTACACCTTC
>TRBD1|TRBJ2-3|TRBV18|.
CASSPRQGADTQYF
TGTGCCAGCTCACCGAGACAGGGTGCAGATACGCAGTATTTT
>TRBD2|TRBJ2-6|TRBV9|few
CASSVGGGGQISGANVLTF
TGTGCCAGCAGCGTAGGGGGGGGAGGGCAAATCTCTGGGGCCAACGTCCTGACTTTC
>TRBD1|TRBJ2-7|TRBV7-2|.
CASAVTRGFYEQYF
TGTGCCAGCGCTGTTACCAGGGGGTTTTACGAGCAGTACTTC
>TRBD2|TRBJ2-3|TRBV6-1|few
CASILAGGVDTQYF
TGTGCCAGCATTCTAGCGGGGGGGGTAGATACGCAGTATTTT
>TRBD1|TRBJ1-3|TRBV10-3|few
CAISPTGAGNTIYF
TGTGCCATCAGCCCTACAGGGGCTGGAAACACCATATATTTT
>.|TRBJ1-6|TRBV6-1|few
CASSVPVENSPLHF
TGTGCCAGCAGTGTTCCAGTAGAGAATTCACCCCTCCACTTT
>.|TRBJ2-2|TRBV30|few
CAWTRAGELFF
TGTGCCTGGACAAGGGCCGGGGAGCTGTTTTTT
>.|TRBJ1-2|TRBV12-5|few
CASALQRDYGYTF
TGTGCTAGTGCTCTACAGAGGGACTATGGCTACACCTTC
>.|TRBJ1-6|TRBV30|few
CAWKRGPLNSPLHF
TGTGCCTGGAAACGGGGTCCCCTTAATTCACCCCTCCACTTT
>.|TRBJ1-4|TRBV28|few
CASRRSMANEKLFF
TGTGCCAGCAGACGGAGCATGGCTAATGAAAAACTGTTTTTT
>.|TRBJ2-1|TRBV5-4|.
CASSFGVDYYNEQFF
TGTGCCAGCAGCTTTGGGGTCGACTACTACAATGAGCAGTTCTTC
>TRBD2|TRBJ2-5|TRBV28|few
CASSFSPGGEETQYF
TGTGCCAGCAGTTTTTCTCCGGGAGGTGAAGAGACCCAGTACTTC
>.|TRBJ1-1|TRBV6-5|.
CASSYLSGSNTEAFF
TGTGCCAGCAGTTACCTGTCAGGTTCGAACACTGAAGCTTTCTTT
>.|TRBJ1-2|TRBV30|.
CAWRYLQGKTNYGYTF
TGTGCCTGGAGATACTTACAGGGTAAAACTAACTATGGCTACACCTTC
>.|TRBJ1-1|TRBV15|few
CATSRVGGTEAFF
TGTGCCACCAGCAGAGTGGGGGGCACTGAAGCTTTCTTT
>.|TRBJ1-1|TRBV5-4|.
CASSLQTGGEAFF
TGTGCCAGCAGCTTGCAGACGGGAGGGGAAGCTTTCTTT
>.|TRBJ2-7|TRBV2|.
CASSEQGSSYEQYF
TGTGCCAGCAGTGAACAGGGGAGTAGTTACGAGCAGTACTTC
>TRBD1|TRBJ1-2|TRBV10-3|.
CAITLQGPNYGYTF
TGTGCCATCACCCTACAGGGGCCCAACTATGGCTACACCTTC
>TRBD1|TRBJ2-2|TRBV13|.
CASSLPPWTGNTGELFF
TGTGCCAGCAGCTTACCCCCTTGGACAGGGAACACCGGGGAGCTGTTTTTT
>.|TRBJ2-7|TRBV30|few
CAWSVFRVGYEQYF
TGTGCCTGGAGTGTGTTCAGGGTTGGGTACGAGCAGTACTTC
>TRBD2|TRBJ2-7|TRBV5-4|.
CASSPNGGAGGYEQYF
TGTGCCAGCAGCCCCAACGGGGGGGCCGGGGGCTACGAGCAGTACTTC
>.|TRBJ2-1|TRBV5-4|.
CASSLDSFSSYNEQFF
TGTGCCAGCAGCCTGGACAGTTTTAGCTCCTACAATGAGCAGTTCTTC
>TRBD1|TRBJ2-7|TRBV2|few
CASIPAGQGLKNYEQYF
TGTGCCAGCATCCCTGCGGGACAGGGATTGAAGAACTACGAGCAGTACTTC
>.|TRBJ2-1|TRBV28|few
CASSQGGTHSYNEQFF
TGTGCCAGCAGCCAGGGAGGGACACATTCCTACAATGAGCAGTTCTTC